A few counts support the clone carrying this TCR beta chain. Unique molecular identifiers were affixed to discrete cDNA molecules within the library. Original processing methods: Sample-level TCR yields exhibited a median of roughly 96,000, with a range of 23,224 to 690,600. TCRdb ran MiXCR on the 5' RACE reads and lists one entry per CDR3 protein. The V and J calls were determined by TCRdb, not by the authors. The sample comprises about 81,000 distinct CDR3 sequences, roughly 8.4% of which are singletons, and around 2% rests with the top ten. The data derive from a study of human T cells and chemical hapten exposure. As for the study in general: From small differences in pooled library volume came most of the variation in per-sample TCR yields.

Whole blood, unfractionated, served as the material for total RNA extraction. Unmatched junction bases numbered 18, after V lost 1 base and J lost 4 bases. The CDR3 totals 19 residues. Germline CDR1 is LGHDT and CDR2 is YNNKEL (reference sequence). This TCR was recovered from a male donor in good health. The chain recombines TRBV3-1 with TRBJ2-7, with 8 nucleotides matching TRBD2. This CDR3 is CASSQAGAGVLSSIYEQYF. The CDR3 DNA follows: TGTGCCAGCAGCCAAGCAGGAGCGGGAGTCCTGAGTAGCATATACGAGCAGTACTTC.